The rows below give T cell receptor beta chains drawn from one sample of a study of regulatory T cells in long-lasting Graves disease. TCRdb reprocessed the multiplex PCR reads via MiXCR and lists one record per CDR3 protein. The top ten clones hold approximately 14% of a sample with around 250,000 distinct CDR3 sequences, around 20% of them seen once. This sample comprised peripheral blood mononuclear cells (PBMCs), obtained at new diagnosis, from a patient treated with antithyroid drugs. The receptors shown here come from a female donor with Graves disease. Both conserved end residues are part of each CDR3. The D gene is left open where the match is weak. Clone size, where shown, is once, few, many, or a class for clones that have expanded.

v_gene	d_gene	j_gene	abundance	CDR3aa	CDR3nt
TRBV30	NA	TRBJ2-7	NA	CAWKGDPQSYEQYF	TGTGCCTGGAAAGGGGACCCCCAATCCTACGAGCAGTACTTC
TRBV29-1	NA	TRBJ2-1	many	CSGGQVGYNEQFF	TGCAGCGGCGGTCAAGTCGGGTACAATGAGCAGTTCTTC
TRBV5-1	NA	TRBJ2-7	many	CASGGGRFPRYEQYF	TGCGCCAGCGGAGGAGGACGCTTCCCTCGGTACGAGCAGTACTTC
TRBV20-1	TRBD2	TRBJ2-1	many	CSARPPGVSGRRNEQFF	TGCAGTGCTAGACCCCCGGGGGTTAGCGGGAGGAGGAATGAGCAGTTCTTC
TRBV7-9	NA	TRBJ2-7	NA	CASTSTRGPSSYEQYF	TGTGCCAGCACCTCCACCCGGGGGCCGAGCTCCTACGAGCAGTACTTC
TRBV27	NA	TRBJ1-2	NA	CASSPSGQFYGYTF	TGTGCCAGCAGTCCCTCCGGACAGTTCTATGGCTACACCTTC
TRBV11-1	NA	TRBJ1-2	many	CASSLDRTYGYTF	TGTGCCAGCAGCCTCGACAGGACCTATGGCTACACCTTC
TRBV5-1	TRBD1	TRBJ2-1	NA	CASSPGGTGAYYNEQFF	TGCGCCAGCAGCCCCGGGGGGACAGGGGCTTACTACAATGAGCAGTTCTTC
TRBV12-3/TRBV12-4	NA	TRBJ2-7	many	CASSSQAGDEQYF	TGTGCCAGCAGTTCGCAGGCCGGAGACGAGCAGTACTTC
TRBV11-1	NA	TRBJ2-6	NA	CASSQERVGAGANVLTF	TGCGCCAGCAGCCAAGAAAGGGTGGGAGCTGGGGCCAACGTCCTGACTTTC
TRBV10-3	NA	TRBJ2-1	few	CAINPAGAYNEQFF	TGTGCCATCAATCCGGCAGGGGCGTACAATGAGCAGTTCTTC
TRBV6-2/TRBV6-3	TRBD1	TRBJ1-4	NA	CASRPGGTNEKLFF	TGTGCCAGCAGACCAGGGGGAACTAATGAAAAACTGTTTTTT
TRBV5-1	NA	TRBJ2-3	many	CASGEGGYTDTQYF	TGCGCCAGCGGCGAAGGCGGATACACAGATACGCAGTATTTT
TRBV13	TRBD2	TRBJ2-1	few	CASGLRENGNNEQFF	TGTGCCAGCGGGTTGCGGGAGAACGGTAACAATGAGCAGTTCTTC
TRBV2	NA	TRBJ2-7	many	CATSGGGGWSSYEQYF	TGTGCCACCTCCGGCGGGGGCGGCTGGAGCTCCTACGAGCAGTACTTC
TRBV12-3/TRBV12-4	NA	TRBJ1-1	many	CASSSGLGGTEAFF	TGTGCCAGCAGTTCGGGACTTGGGGGCACTGAAGCTTTCTTT
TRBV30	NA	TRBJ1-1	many	CAWSVRGNTEAFF	TGTGCCTGGAGTGTACGAGGGAACACTGAAGCTTTCTTT
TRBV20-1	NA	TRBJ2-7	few	CSARDWLAFSYEQYF	TGCAGTGCTAGAGATTGGCTAGCGTTCTCCTACGAGCAGTACTTC
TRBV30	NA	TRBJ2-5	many	CAWSVIASETQYF	TGTGCCTGGAGTGTTATAGCGTCGGAGACCCAGTACTTC
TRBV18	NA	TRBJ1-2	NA	CASSQEDSNYGYTF	TGTGCCAGCTCACAGGAGGACAGTAACTATGGCTACACCTTC
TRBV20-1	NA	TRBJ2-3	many	CSARDGTTFSTDTQYF	TGCAGTGCTAGAGATGGGACAACTTTTAGCACAGATACGCAGTATTTT
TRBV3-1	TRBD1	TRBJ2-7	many	CATSDRGSYEQYF	TGTGCCACCTCGGACAGGGGCTCCTACGAGCAGTACTTC
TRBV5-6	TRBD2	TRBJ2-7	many	CASSLSRGAYEQYF	TGTGCCAGCAGCCTATCACGGGGGGCCTACGAGCAGTACTTC
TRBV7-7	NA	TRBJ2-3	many	CASSSMLADTQYF	TGTGCCAGCAGCTCAATGCTGGCAGATACGCAGTATTTT
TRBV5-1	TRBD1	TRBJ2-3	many	CASSLGQGSWDTQYF	TGCGCCAGCAGCCTGGGACAGGGAAGTTGGGATACGCAGTATTTT
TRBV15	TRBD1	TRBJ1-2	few	CATSRDLWAGGDGYTF	TGTGCCACCAGCAGAGATCTTTGGGCAGGGGGAGATGGCTACACCTTC
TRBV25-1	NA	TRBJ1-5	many	CASSFSANQPQHF	TGTGCCAGCAGTTTTTCAGCAAATCAGCCCCAGCATTTT
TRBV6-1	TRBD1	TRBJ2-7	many	CASSPWTGGNYEQYF	TGTGCCAGCAGTCCATGGACAGGGGGCAACTACGAGCAGTACTTC
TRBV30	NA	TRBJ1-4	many	CAHRLGREKLFF	TGTGCCCACCGACTCGGTCGCGAAAAACTGTTTTTT
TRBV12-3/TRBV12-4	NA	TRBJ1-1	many	CASSPRAAVGTEAFF	TGTGCCAGCAGTCCCCGGGCAGCGGTAGGGACTGAAGCTTTCTTT
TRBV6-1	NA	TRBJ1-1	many	CASRPAGTGTEAFF	TGTGCCAGCAGGCCTGCCGGAACGGGCACTGAAGCTTTCTTT
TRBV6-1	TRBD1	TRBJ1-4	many	CASRPTGGYEKLFF	TGTGCCAGCAGGCCCACAGGGGGCTATGAAAAACTGTTTTTT
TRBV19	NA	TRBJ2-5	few	CASSPVGTTQETQYF	TGTGCCAGTAGTCCCGTCGGGACAACACAAGAGACCCAGTACTTC
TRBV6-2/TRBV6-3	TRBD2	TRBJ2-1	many	CASSLAGGKGNEQFF	TGTGCCAGCAGTTTAGCGGGAGGGAAGGGGAATGAGCAGTTCTTC
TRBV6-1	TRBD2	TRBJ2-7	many	CASSLAGGPYTYEQYF	TGTGCCAGCAGTCTAGCGGGGGGGCCATACACCTACGAGCAGTACTTC
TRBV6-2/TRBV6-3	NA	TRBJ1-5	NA	CASSYEGHANQPQHF	TGTGCCAGCAGTTATGAGGGACACGCCAATCAGCCCCAGCATTTT
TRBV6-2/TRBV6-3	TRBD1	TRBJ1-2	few	CASRETGSGYTF	TGTGCCAGCAGAGAGACAGGGTCTGGCTACACCTTC
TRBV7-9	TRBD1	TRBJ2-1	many	CASSLLGQGYNEQFF	TGTGCCAGCAGCTTACTTGGACAGGGTTATAATGAGCAGTTCTTC
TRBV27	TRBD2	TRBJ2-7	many	CASSRVASGRYEQYF	TGTGCCAGCAGCAGAGTGGCTAGCGGGAGGTACGAGCAGTACTTC
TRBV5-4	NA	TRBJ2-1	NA	CASSLDGWDSGKTYNEQFF	TGTGCCAGCAGCTTGGACGGGTGGGACAGCGGGAAGACTTACAATGAGCAGTTCTTC
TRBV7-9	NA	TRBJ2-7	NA	CASSLQGQYNEQYF	TGTGCCAGCAGCTTACAGGGGCAGTACAACGAGCAGTACTTC
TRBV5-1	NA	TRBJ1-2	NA	CASSLEDDGYTF	TGCGCCAGCAGCTTGGAGGACGATGGCTACACCTTC
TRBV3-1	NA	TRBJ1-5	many	CASSQVRGDQPQHF	TGTGCCAGCAGCCAAGTCCGGGGAGATCAGCCCCAGCATTTT
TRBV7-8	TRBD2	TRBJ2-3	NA	CASSPRLAGGISTDTQYF	TGTGCCAGCAGCCCCAGACTAGCGGGGGGGATCAGCACAGATACGCAGTATTTT
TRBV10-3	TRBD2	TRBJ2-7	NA	CAAGGPGYEQYF	TGTGCCGCGGGAGGCCCCGGATACGAGCAGTACTTC
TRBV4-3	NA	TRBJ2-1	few	CASSPREQGGYEQFF	TGCGCCAGCAGCCCCCGGGAACAGGGCGGGTATGAGCAGTTCTTC
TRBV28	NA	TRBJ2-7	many	CASASGTIEAYYEQYF	TGTGCCAGCGCCAGCGGGACAATCGAAGCTTACTACGAGCAGTACTTC